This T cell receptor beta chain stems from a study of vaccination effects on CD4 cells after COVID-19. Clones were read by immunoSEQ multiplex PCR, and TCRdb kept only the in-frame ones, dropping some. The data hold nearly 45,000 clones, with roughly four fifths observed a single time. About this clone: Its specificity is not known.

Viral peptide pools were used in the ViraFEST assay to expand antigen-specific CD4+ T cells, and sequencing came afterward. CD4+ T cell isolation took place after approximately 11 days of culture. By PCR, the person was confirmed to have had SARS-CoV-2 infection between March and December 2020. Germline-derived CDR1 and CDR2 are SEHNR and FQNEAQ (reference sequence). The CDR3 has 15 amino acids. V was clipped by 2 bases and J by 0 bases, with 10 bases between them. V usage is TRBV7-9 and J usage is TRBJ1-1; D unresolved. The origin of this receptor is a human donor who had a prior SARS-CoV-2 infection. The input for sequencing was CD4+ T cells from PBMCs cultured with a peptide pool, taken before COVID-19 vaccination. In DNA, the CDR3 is TGTGCCAGCAGCTTACGAGGACTGCTGAACACTGAAGCTTTCTTT. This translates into CASSLRGLLNTEAFF.